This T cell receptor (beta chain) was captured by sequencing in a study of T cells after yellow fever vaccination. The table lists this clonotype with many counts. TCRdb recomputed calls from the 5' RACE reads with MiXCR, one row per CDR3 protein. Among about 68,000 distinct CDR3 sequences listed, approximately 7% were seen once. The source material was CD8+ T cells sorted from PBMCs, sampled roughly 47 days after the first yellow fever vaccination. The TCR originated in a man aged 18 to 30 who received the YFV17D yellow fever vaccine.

The CDR3 loop reads CASLTSGGAVRTDTQYF. Written as DNA, the CDR3 is TGTGCCAGCCTTACTAGCGGGGGGGCTGTCCGCACAGATACGCAGTATTTT. The J gene is TRBJ2-3, the V gene TRBV12-3 or TRBV12-4; 13 positions agree with TRBD2. The V gene end was trimmed by 8 bases and the J gene end by 1 base; junction bases not matched to a gene: 9. The CDR3 is made up of 17 amino acids.